Following are 16 T cell receptor beta chains from one sample sequenced in a study of regulatory T cells in long-lasting Graves disease. Documented time point: newly diagnosed GD, antithyroid drugs for less than 3 months. PBMC RNA was the source of the TCR library. Arm-PCR with iRepertoire HTBI primers amplified the CDR3 regions for these TCR beta libraries. TCRdb called the multiplex PCR reads again in MiXCR, with one record for every CDR3 protein. The sample has about 610,000 distinct CDR3 sequences; about 15% are singletons. This sample was shared with a second study, whose subject was T cells in Graves' hyperthyroidism and ophthalmopathy.

The material was peripheral blood mononuclear cells (PBMCs), obtained at new diagnosis, from a patient treated with antithyroid drugs. Receptors were obtained from a man aged 18 to 30 with Graves disease.

This clonotype was seen many times. The chain employs TRBV6-9 and TRBJ2-3; no clear D. Per the germline V gene, CDR1 is MNHGY and CDR2 is SVAAGI. This CDR3 contains 15 residues. The V end lost 3 bases, the J end lost 2 bases, and 12 bases lay between the germline ends. CDR3 nucleotide sequence: TGTGCCAGCAGTTACGGTGAGCGCTTCACAGATACGCAGTATTTT. It specifies CASSYGERFTDTQYF.

This clonotype was detected many times. The V gene is TRBV11-2, the J gene TRBJ2-1; 8 bases are shared with TRBD2. The V segment lost 2 bases and the J segment 4 bases; nucleotides outside the gene matches: 13. CDR1 is SGHAT, CDR2 FQNNGV, per germline. This CDR3 contains 18 residues. Written as DNA, the CDR3 is TGTGCCAGCAGCTTATCCACTGGGGGGACTAGAGAGTACAATGAGCAGTTCTTC. Amino acids: CASSLSTGGTREYNEQFF.

The rearrangement joins TRBV13 to TRBJ2-3, with 9 positions matching TRBD2. CDR3 length: 17 residues. Trimming took 0 bases from V and 1 from J; bases not matched to a gene: 5. The germline CDR1 and CDR2 sequences are PRHDT and FYEKMQ (reference sequence). The CDR3 loop reads CASSLGRIAGGTDTQYF. CDR3 DNA sequence: TGTGCCAGCAGCTTAGGCCGGATAGCGGGGGGCACAGATACGCAGTATTTT.

The chain links TRBV24-1 to TRBJ2-5; D gene unclear. There are 10 residues in the CDR3. Germline CDR1 and CDR2: KGHDR and SFDVKD. V was shortened by 8 bases and J by 5 bases, with 5 bases between the two germline ends. The CDR3 nucleotides are TGTGCCACCATTCAGGAGACCCAGTACTTC. Translation gives CATIQETQYF.

This clonotype showed up many times. The V call is TRBV11-2, the J call TRBJ1-2, with D possibly TRBD1 on 5 matching bases. The CDR3 has 14 amino acids. From germline, CDR1 is SGHAT and CDR2 FQNNGV. Trimming pared 1 base from V and 4 bases from J, leaving 10 bases between. CDR3 protein: CASSLVGTSYGYTF. The DNA for the CDR3 is TGTGCCAGCAGCTTAGTGGGGACCAGCTATGGCTACACCTTC.

J is TRBJ2-1 and V is TRBV4-1; D gene uncertain. V was pared by 2 bases and J by 9 bases, with 14 bases between. In germline, CDR1 is MGHRA, CDR2 YSYEKL. The CDR3 loop spans 14 amino acids. CDR3 residues: CASSQPGRSVEQFF. The CDR3 DNA sequence: TGCGCCAGCAGCCAACCCGGCCGATCCGTTGAGCAGTTCTTC.

The chain combines TRBV6-1 with TRBJ1-2; 8 nucleotides align to TRBD1. CDR1 and CDR2 from the germline V gene are MNHNS and SASEGT. The CDR3 sequence is 15 residues long. V lost 5 bases to trimming and J lost 8 bases; unmatched junction nucleotides: 13. The CDR3 DNA is TGTGCCAGCAGTACCCGGAAACTGACAGGGGACGGCTACACCTTC. Its protein is CASSTRKLTGDGYTF.

This clonotype occurred many times. The chain recombines TRBV7-9 with TRBJ2-7, with 8 bases matching TRBD2. CDR1 is SEHNR and CDR2 is FQNEAQ in the germline V gene (reference sequence). V lost 5 bases to trimming and J lost 6 bases; unmatched junction nucleotides: 18. The CDR3 is made up of 17 amino acids. CDR3 nucleotides: TGTGCCAGCAGCCCAGGCCCTCTAGCGGGTTTAAACGTCGAGCAGTACTTC. Amino acids: CASSPGPLAGLNVEQYF.

The CDR3 region is CASSLEGARSYEQYF. DNA for the CDR3: TGTGCCAGCAGCTTAGAGGGGGCGCGATCCTACGAGCAGTACTTC. J is TRBJ2-7 and V is TRBV7-9, with 7 bases identical to TRBD1. The CDR3 is 15 amino acids. CDR1 and CDR2 from the germline V gene are SEHNR and FQNEAQ (reference sequence). With V trimmed by 1 base and J by 1 base, 4 bases remained unmatched.

The table lists this clonotype with many counts. The chain employs TRBV28 and TRBJ1-2, with D hard to call. Germline CDR1 is MDHEN and CDR2 is SYDVKM. The CDR3 is 13 amino acids. The germline V and J ends were trimmed by 10 bases and 7 bases, with 19 bases remaining between them. For the CDR3, the DNA is TGTGCCACACCGGCCAACGGTCTCGGTGGCTACACCTTC. Amino acids: CATPANGLGGYTF.

This clonotype was found many times. The rearrangement links TRBV2 to TRBJ2-3; D is unclear. Trimming removed 6 bases at V and 5 bases at J, with 12 bases between. CDR1 is SNHLY, CDR2 FYNNEI, per germline. The length of the CDR3 is 13 residues. The CDR3, as DNA: TGTGCCAGCAGCGCCTATGTCGAAGATACGCAGTATTTT. Translation gives CASSAYVEDTQYF.

This clonotype was detected a few times. V is TRBV5-1 and J is TRBJ2-5; D is possibly TRBD2 (5 bases). The germline gives CDR1 SGHRS, CDR2 YFSETQ. Trimming pared 0 bases from V and 4 bases from J, leaving 10 bases between. The CDR3 loop spans 14 amino acids. DNA for the CDR3: TGCGCCAGCAGCTTGGCCTCGGGGATAGAGACCCAGTACTTC. This sequence encodes CASSLASGIETQYF.

This clonotype has a handful of counts. The chain uses TRBV7-9 and TRBJ1-5; a weak D match, TRBD1 (5 bases). The CDR3 sequence is 19 residues long. The V gene's germline CDR1 is SEHNR and CDR2 FQNEAQ (reference sequence). V was trimmed by 1 base and J by 2 bases, leaving 21 bases between them. The CDR3 loop reads CASSLGARKGKLRNQPQHF. CDR3 nucleotides: TGTGCCAGCAGCTTAGGGGCTCGGAAGGGGAAGCTTCGCAATCAGCCCCAGCATTTT.

This clonotype was picked up many times. The J gene is TRBJ2-3, the V gene TRBV7-9; 7 nucleotides align to TRBD2. Germline V gene sequence: CDR1 SEHNR, CDR2 FQNEAQ (reference sequence). This CDR3 is 13 amino acids long. The trim removed 8 bases at V and 2 bases at J, leaving 4 bases unmatched. The CDR3 coding sequence is TGTGCCAGCGTTAGCGGGTACACAGATACGCAGTATTTT. Translated, it gives CASVSGYTDTQYF.

This clonotype turned up a few times. The rearrangement links TRBV5-6 to TRBJ1-1, with a tentative D call TRBD1 (6 bases). Per germline, CDR1 SGHDT and CDR2 YYEEEE. The CDR3 consists of 16 residues. The V gene lost 1 base and the J gene lost 0 bases, with 13 bases spanning the gap. CDR3 sequence: CASSLNRERLNTEAFF. The CDR3 DNA reads as TGTGCCAGCAGCTTGAACAGGGAGAGGCTGAACACTGAAGCTTTCTTT.

This clonotype was observed at least ten times. J is TRBJ2-7 and V is TRBV28, with D perhaps TRBD2 (6 bases). The CDR3 spans 14 residues. The germline V gene has CDR1 MDHEN and CDR2 SYDVKM. Deletions cut 3 bases from V and 7 bases from J, with 16 bases between. The CDR3 loop reads CASSFPGRSGEQYF. The CDR3, as DNA: TGTGCCAGCAGTTTCCCCGGGAGAAGTGGTGAGCAGTACTTC.